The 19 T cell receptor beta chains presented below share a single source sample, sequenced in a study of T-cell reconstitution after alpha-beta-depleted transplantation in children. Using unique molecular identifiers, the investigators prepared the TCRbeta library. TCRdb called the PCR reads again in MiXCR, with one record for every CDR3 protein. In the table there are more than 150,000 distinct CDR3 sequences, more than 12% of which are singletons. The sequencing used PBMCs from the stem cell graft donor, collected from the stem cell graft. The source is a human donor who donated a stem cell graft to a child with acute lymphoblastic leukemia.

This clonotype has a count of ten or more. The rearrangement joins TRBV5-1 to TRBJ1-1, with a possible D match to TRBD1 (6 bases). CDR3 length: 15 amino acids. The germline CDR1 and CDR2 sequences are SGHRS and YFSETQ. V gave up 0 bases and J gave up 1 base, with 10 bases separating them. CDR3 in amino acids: CASSLDRVRNTEAFF. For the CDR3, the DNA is TGCGCCAGCAGCTTGGACAGGGTACGGAACACTGAAGCTTTCTTT.

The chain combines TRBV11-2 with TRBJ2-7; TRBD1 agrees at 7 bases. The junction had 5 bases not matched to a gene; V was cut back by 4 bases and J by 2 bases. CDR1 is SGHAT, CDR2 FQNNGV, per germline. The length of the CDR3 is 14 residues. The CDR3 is CASSWATGTYEQYF. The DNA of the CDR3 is TGTGCCAGCAGCTGGGCGACAGGGACCTACGAGCAGTACTTC.

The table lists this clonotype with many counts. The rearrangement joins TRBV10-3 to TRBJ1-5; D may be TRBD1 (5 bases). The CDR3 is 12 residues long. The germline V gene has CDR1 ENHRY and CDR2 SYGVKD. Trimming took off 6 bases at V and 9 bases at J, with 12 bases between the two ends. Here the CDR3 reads CAIRRGPRPQHF. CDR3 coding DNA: TGTGCCATCAGACGGGGCCCCAGGCCCCAGCATTTT.

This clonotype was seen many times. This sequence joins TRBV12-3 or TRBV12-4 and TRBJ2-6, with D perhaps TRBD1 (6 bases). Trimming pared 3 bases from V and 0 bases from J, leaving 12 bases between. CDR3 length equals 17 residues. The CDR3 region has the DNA TGTGCCAGCAGTTTGGACAGACTTTACTCTGGGGCCAACGTCCTGACTTTC. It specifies CASSLDRLYSGANVLTF.

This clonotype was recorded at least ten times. CDR3 DNA sequence: TGTGCCAGCAGTCGCAGGGAGACTAACAATGAGCAGTTCTTC. Translating it yields CASSRRETNNEQFF. The chain uses TRBV2 and TRBJ2-1; either TRBD1 or TRBD2 may fit D (5 bases each). Germline values: CDR1 SNHLY, CDR2 FYNNEI. The CDR3 is 14 amino acids. V dropped 5 bases and J dropped 5 bases, with 13 bases sitting between them.

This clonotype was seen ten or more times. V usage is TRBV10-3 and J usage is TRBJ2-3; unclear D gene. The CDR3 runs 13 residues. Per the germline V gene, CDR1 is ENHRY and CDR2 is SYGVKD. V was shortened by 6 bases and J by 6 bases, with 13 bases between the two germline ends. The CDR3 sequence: CAISRQSIDTQYF. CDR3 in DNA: TGTGCCATCAGCAGACAATCCATCGATACGCAGTATTTT.

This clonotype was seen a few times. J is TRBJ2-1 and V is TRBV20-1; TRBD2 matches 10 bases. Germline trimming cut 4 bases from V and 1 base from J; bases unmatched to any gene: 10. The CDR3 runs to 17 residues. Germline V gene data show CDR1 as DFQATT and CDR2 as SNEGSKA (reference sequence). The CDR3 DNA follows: TGCAGTGCTAACCCCTCTCTAGCGGGAGAATCCTACAATGAGCAGTTCTTC. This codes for CSANPSLAGESYNEQFF.

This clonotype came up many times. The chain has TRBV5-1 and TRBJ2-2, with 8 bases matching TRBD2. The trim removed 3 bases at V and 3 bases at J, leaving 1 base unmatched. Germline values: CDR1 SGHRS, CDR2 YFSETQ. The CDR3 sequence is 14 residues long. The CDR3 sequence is CASSSGGDTGELFF. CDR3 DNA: TGCGCCAGCAGCTCGGGGGGGGACACCGGGGAGCTGTTTTTT.

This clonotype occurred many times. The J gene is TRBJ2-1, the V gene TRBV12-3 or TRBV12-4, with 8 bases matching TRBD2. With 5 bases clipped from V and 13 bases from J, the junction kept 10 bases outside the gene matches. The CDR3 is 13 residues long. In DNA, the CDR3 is TGTGCCAGCAGTCTCGACCCGGGAGGGGATCAGTTCTTC. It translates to CASSLDPGGDQFF.

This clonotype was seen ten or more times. The CDR3 sequence is CASSQGGGEGNSPLHF. The CDR3 bases are TGTGCCAGCAGCCAAGGAGGGGGGGAAGGGAATTCACCCCTCCACTTT. V gene TRBV3-1 combines with J gene TRBJ1-6, with D possibly matching TRBD1 (6 bases). CDR3 length: 16 residues. Trimming shortened V by 1 base and J by 7 bases, and 14 bases separated the two germline ends. The V gene's germline CDR1 is LGHDT and CDR2 YNNKEL (reference sequence).

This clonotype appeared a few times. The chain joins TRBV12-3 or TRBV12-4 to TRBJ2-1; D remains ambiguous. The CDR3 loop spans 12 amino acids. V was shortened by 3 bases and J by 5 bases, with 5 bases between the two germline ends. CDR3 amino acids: CASSLQDNEQFF. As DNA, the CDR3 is TGTGCCAGCAGTTTGCAGGACAATGAGCAGTTCTTC.

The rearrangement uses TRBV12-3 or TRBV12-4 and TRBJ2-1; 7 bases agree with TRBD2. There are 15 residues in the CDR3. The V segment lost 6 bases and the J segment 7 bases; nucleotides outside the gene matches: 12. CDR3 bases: TGTGCCAGCAGCGCGGGAGTTGGTGGGTTGAATGAGCAGTTCTTC. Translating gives CASSAGVGGLNEQFF.

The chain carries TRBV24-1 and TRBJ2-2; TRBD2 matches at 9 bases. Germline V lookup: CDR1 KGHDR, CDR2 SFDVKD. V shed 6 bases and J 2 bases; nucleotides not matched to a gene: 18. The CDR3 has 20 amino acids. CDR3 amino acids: CATSSPGQHRLAGNTGELFF. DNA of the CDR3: TGTGCCACCAGTTCACCGGGACAACATAGGCTAGCGGGAAACACCGGGGAGCTGTTTTTT.

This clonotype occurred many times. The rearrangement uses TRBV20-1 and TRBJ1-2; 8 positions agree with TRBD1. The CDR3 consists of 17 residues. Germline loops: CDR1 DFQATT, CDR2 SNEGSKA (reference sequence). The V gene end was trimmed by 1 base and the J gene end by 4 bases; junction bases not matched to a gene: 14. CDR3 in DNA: TGCAGTGCTAGAGGCAACCTACACAGGGGGGAGGGCTATGGCTACACCTTC. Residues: CSARGNLHRGEGYGYTF.

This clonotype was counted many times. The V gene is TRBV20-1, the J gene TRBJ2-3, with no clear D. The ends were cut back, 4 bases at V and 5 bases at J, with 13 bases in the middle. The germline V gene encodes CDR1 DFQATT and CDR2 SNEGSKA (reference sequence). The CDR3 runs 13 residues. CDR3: CSATENVRDTQYF. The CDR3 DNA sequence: TGCAGTGCTACTGAGAACGTCAGAGATACGCAGTATTTT.

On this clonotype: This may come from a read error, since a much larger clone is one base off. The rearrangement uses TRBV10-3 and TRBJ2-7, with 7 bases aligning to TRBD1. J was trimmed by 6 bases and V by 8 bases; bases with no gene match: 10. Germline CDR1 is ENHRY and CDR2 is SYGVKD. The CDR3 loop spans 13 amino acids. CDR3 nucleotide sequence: TGTGCCATCGGACAGGTGCGGGTTTCCGAGCAGTACTTC. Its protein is CAIGQVRVSEQYF.

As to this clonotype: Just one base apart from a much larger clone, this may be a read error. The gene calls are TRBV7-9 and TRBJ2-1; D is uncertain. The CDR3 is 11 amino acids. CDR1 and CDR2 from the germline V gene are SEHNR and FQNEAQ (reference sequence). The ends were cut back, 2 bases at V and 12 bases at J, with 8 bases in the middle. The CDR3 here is CASSLTGGQFF. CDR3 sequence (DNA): TGTGCCAGCAGCTTAACCGGTGGGCAGTTCTTC.

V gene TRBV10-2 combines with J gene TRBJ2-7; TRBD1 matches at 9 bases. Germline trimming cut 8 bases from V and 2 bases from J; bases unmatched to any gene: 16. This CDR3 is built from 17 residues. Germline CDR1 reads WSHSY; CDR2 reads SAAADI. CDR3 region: CASPPGQGRVGAYEQYF. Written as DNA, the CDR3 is TGCGCCAGCCCTCCGGGACAGGGTAGGGTGGGGGCCTACGAGCAGTACTTC.

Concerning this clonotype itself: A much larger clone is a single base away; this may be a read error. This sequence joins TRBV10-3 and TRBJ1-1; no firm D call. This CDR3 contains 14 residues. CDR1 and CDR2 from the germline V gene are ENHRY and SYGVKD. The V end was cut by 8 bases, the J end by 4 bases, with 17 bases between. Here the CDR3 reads CAIAAAWMTTEAFF. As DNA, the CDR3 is TGTGCCATCGCGGCGGCCTGGATGACCACTGAAGCTTTCTTT.